The 5 T cell receptor beta chains listed next were all sequenced from one sample in a study of control samples from healthy donors and cancer patients. Some clones are missing from TCRdb's copy, which holds only in-frame ones; the method was immunoSEQ multiplex PCR. The data hold about 60,000 clones, with about nine tenths observed a single time. The sample consisted of PBMCs. All receptors derive from a woman aged 45-60 years with colorectal cancer.

The table lists this clone with a few counts. CDR3: CASSSYRGNTEAFF. CDR3 in DNA: TGTGCCAGCAGCTCCTACAGGGGAAACACTGAAGCTTTCTTT. J is TRBJ1-1 and V is TRBV5-6; 7 positions agree with TRBD1. CDR3 size: 14 residues. V lost 3 bases, J lost 2 bases, and 4 bases stayed unmatched. Germline CDR1 SGHDT, CDR2 YYEEEE.

The chain couples TRBV16 to TRBJ1-3, with TRBD1 matching 7 bases. Losses at the gene ends were 7 bases for V and 7 bases for J; bases not matched to a gene: 10. Germline CDR1 is KGHSY and CDR2 is FQNENV. The CDR3 runs 14 residues. The CDR3 here is CASMKTGARNTIYF. CDR3 DNA: TGTGCCAGCATGAAAACAGGGGCAAGGAACACCATATATTTT. Complete variable domain (other parts from reference TRBV16 and TRBJ1-3): GEEVAQTPKHLVRGEGQKAKLYCAPIKGHSYVFWYQQVLKNEFKFLISFQNENVFDETGMPKERFSAKCLPNSPCSLEIQATKLEDSAVYFCASMKTGARNTIYFGEGSWLTVV.

Points on this clone: The germline gene is not matched at one end of the junction; a read error may be the cause. The rearrangement joins TRBV27 to TRBJ1-4; D not certain. Germline CDR1 is MNHEY and CDR2 is SMNVEV (reference sequence). The CDR3 loop spans 13 amino acids. The CDR3 region is CASSLFPLKTVIF. The CDR3 DNA reads TGTGCCAGCAGTTTATTCCCTCTCAAAACTGTGATTTTT.

This sequence joins TRBV19 and TRBJ2-1; 11 positions match TRBD2. The CDR3 runs 16 residues. V lost 4 bases to trimming and J lost 6 bases; unmatched junction nucleotides: 8. Germline V lookup: CDR1 LNHDA, CDR2 SQIVND (reference sequence). CDR3 nucleotide sequence: TGTGCCAGTAGTAGGGTAGCGGGAGGGCAAGGCAATGAGCAGTTCTTC. This translates into CASSRVAGGQGNEQFF.

This chain uses TRBV19 with TRBJ1-1; D is ambiguous. The CDR3 is made up of 12 amino acids. Germline assignment: CDR1 LNHDA and CDR2 SQIVND (reference sequence). V dropped 4 bases and J dropped 6 bases, with 9 bases sitting between them. In nucleotides, the CDR3 is TGTGCCAGTAGTAGAGGGTTGGCTGAAGCTTTCTTT. Translated: CASSRGLAEAFF. Variable domain in full (rest from reference TRBV19 and TRBJ1-1): DGGITQSPKYLFRKEGQNVTLSCEQNLNHDAMYWYRQDPGQGLRLIYYSQIVNDFQKGDIAEGYSVSREKKESFPLTVTSAQKNPTAFYLCASSRGLAEAFFGQGTRLTVV.